This T cell receptor beta chain was recovered during a study of metastatic and nonmetastatic thyroid tumors. CDR1 is SGHAT and CDR2 is FQNNGV in the germline V gene. V lost 7 bases, J lost 0 bases, and 10 bases lay in between. The CDR3 is made up of 14 amino acids. Patients underwent thyroid surgery, and none had received any treatment before it. Using MiXCR, TCRdb reanalyzed the PCR reads. The data contain 35,000 to 50,000 clones, about 13% of them singletons. Material: blood. The rearrangement joins TRBV11-2 to TRBJ2-1; possibly TRBD2 for D (5 bases). The sequence came from a female donor with papillary thyroid cancer or a benign thyroid nodule (not recorded which). Some clones in this sample may be carry-over from other donors' samples. The CDR3 loop is CASNEGSSYNEQFF. The CDR3 nucleotides are TGTGCCAGCAATGAGGGAAGCTCCTACAATGAGCAGTTCTTC.